This TCR beta chain was documented in a study of response to subunit inactivated influenza vaccine. Trimming at V came to 4 bases and at J to 7 bases, leaving 17 bases not matched to a gene. This CDR3 is 18 amino acids long. Germline V lookup: CDR1 LGHDT, CDR2 YNNKEL (reference sequence). TCRdb analysed the RT-PCR reads with MiXCR anew, one entry per CDR3 protein. The table shows approximately 500,000 distinct CDR3 sequences, with around a quarter occurring only once. The data also belong to a second study, concerning T cells expressing NK-cell markers. Per that paper: Making the TCR beta cDNA relied on 5'RACE template switching with UMIs. HCMV seropositivity marked most of the eight sequenced donors; one was seronegative. Anti-gamma-delta TCR antibody use in several experiments restricted sorting to alpha-beta TCR T cells. HCMV specificity of expanded NKG2C+ T cell clones remained unclear.

The sample in question was CD4+ T cells sorted from PBMCs, obtained roughly 12 days after vaccination. The chain employs TRBV3-1 and TRBJ2-1, with 9 nucleotides matching TRBD2. The sequence came from a man aged 50-59 years who received an inactivated influenza vaccine. CDR3 in DNA: TGTGCCAGCAGCCCCCCTCTAAAAGCGGGGGGTGTTCGGAATGAGCAGTTCTTC. Its protein is CASSPPLKAGGVRNEQFF.